This paragraph reports one T cell receptor (beta chain). After removal of 5 bases from V and 4 bases from J, the junction contained 6 bases not matched to a gene. CDR3 length: 16 amino acids. CDR1 is PRHDT and CDR2 is FYEKMQ in the germline V gene (reference sequence). The data were taken from a study of CD8 T cells in Susac syndrome. The RNA input was roughly 0.45 to 1 ug, and it was reverse transcribed with random hexamers. TCRdb itself ran the immunoSEQ multiplex PCR reads through MiXCR, one entry per CDR3 protein. The sample has around 270,000 distinct CDR3 sequences; about 88% are singletons. In the multiple sclerosis control group, patients were treatment-naive and had stable or active relapsing-remitting disease. Negative isolation yielded CD8+ and CD4+ T cells; FACS enriched TEMRA cells.

Sequencing input: CD8+ T cells from PBMCs. This TCR came from a human donor with multiple sclerosis. This chain links TRBV13 with TRBJ2-1, with 12 bases fitting TRBD2. The CDR3 coding sequence is TGTGCCAGCAGCCCAAGGACTAGCGGGAAGTACAATGAGCAGTTCTTC. As protein: CASSPRTSGKYNEQFF.